Listed below are T cell receptor beta chains from one sample, sequenced in a study of EBV T-cell therapy then PD-1 blockade in nasopharyngeal carcinoma. No antigen is known for these receptors. Here immunoSEQ multiplex PCR was the method, and the copy in TCRdb shows in-frame clones only, minus some. The profile shows about 14,000 clones, about 85% of them singletons. Material: CD8+ T cells from blood, obtained around day 100 from a patient whose treatment included autologous EBV-specific T cells and nivolumab. The receptors were sampled from a man aged 35 to 55 with nasopharyngeal carcinoma. Each CDR3 is given with its conserved first and last residue. The order of the fields is D gene, V gene, J gene, CDR3 protein. D genes are given only for firm matches.

TRBD1	TRBV2	TRBJ1-5	CASSQGVEHQPQHF
.	TRBV7-3	TRBJ1-1	CASSLSGNTEAFF
.	TRBV6-2/TRBV6-3	TRBJ1-5	CASSYFGGPGPQHF
.	TRBV6-2/TRBV6-3	TRBJ2-7	CASSYSGRGHEQYF
.	TRBV2	TRBJ2-7	CASSLEWADSSYEQYF
.	TRBV12-5	TRBJ1-1	CASGLGVEAFF
.	TRBV19	TRBJ1-6	CASKSSSGNNSPLHF
TRBD2	TRBV7-9	TRBJ2-1	CASSLLAGGLNEQFF
.	TRBV19	TRBJ1-5	CASSWTEGQPQHF
.	TRBV21-1	TRBJ1-1	CASSKDKEGTEAFF
.	TRBV12-3/TRBV12-4	TRBJ1-5	CASTPGGGQPQHF
TRBD2	TRBV9	TRBJ2-1	CASSATSGGAYNEQFF
.	TRBV5-3	TRBJ1-1	CARSLVKGGYFMNTEAFF
TRBD1	TRBV25-1	TRBJ1-4	CASTPGTGDYEKLLF
.	TRBV6-1	TRBJ1-2	CASSLDSPHYGYTF
.	TRBV27	TRBJ1-1	CASSGVWSQKNTEAFF
.	TRBV7-2	TRBJ2-7	CASSLERGTYEQYF
TRBD1	TRBV4-3	TRBJ2-7	CASGTVTEQYF
TRBD1	TRBV7-8	TRBJ2-7	CASSLSPDRSYEQYF
.	TRBV28	TRBJ1-1	CASSLLDSLSTEAFF
.	TRBV29-1	TRBJ2-2	CSVEDLRGAAGELFF
.	TRBV24-1	TRBJ1-6	CATSRGRRNSPLHF
TRBD1	TRBV28	TRBJ2-7	CASSRGQGSYEQYF
.	TRBV18	TRBJ2-7	CASSPGGVTYEQYF
.	TRBV24-1	TRBJ2-3	CATSDGGTGPVWAATQYF
.	TRBV6-5	TRBJ2-7	CASSYGGTSYEQYF
TRBD2	TRBV6-5	TRBJ2-5	CASSYSPSGGETQYF
.	TRBV7-9	TRBJ1-5	CASSSTGQPYEGPQHF
.	TRBV28	TRBJ1-2	CASAYGYGYTF
TRBD1	TRBV7-9	TRBJ2-2	CASSFGQGLTGELFF
TRBD1	TRBV6-4	TRBJ2-3	CASSDTGGGTDTQYF
.	TRBV5-1	TRBJ1-2	CASSLEAFANYGYTF
.	TRBV6-2/TRBV6-3	TRBJ2-2	CASSYRPGHGELFF
TRBD1	TRBV5-4	TRBJ2-7	CASSSPGQGTYEQYF
.	TRBV15	TRBJ2-5	CATSSEGGETQYF
TRBD2	TRBV4-3	TRBJ2-2	CASSQGVWGAGGPNTGELFF
.	TRBV5-1	TRBJ2-7	CASSLGRAYEQYF
TRBD2	TRBV6-5	TRBJ2-1	CASSSSGGSYNEQFF
.	TRBV27	TRBJ2-4	CASSLKAGTMDIQYF
.	TRBV7-9	TRBJ2-1	CASSPFQVQFF
.	TRBV6-2/TRBV6-3	TRBJ2-6	CASSYVAGANVLTF
.	TRBV10-3	TRBJ2-7	CAISLRDTGYEQYF